The rows below give T cell receptor beta chains drawn from one sample of a study of vaccination and CD4 T cells after COVID-19. From the PCR reads, TCRdb called clonotypes with MiXCR, one entry per CDR3 protein. The sample consists of about 20,000 distinct CDR3 sequences, approximately 65% of them appearing once. The sample consisted of CD4+ T cells from blood, taken before SARS-CoV-2 vaccination. These receptor sequences come from a human donor who had recovered from COVID-19. Each CDR3 is given with its conserved first and last residue. Each record gives: clone size, D gene, V gene, J gene, CDR3 DNA, CDR3 protein. The D gene is left open where the match is weak. Only part of the rows carry a size: once, few, many, or a class if the clone is expanded.

.,.,TRBV30,TRBJ1-2,TGTGCCTGGAGTGTAAGTTTCGTAGCTAACTATGGCTACACCTTC,CAWSVSFVANYGYTF
.,.,TRBV4-1,TRBJ1-6,TGCGCCAGCAGCACAGGACAGCTAGGGAGGAATTCACCCCTCCACTTT,CASSTGQLGRNSPLHF
few,TRBD2,TRBV27,TRBJ2-5,TGTGCCAGCAGCCTCAGGGTGGGGGGGGAGACCCAGTACTTC,CASSLRVGGETQYF
.,TRBD2,TRBV7-9,TRBJ2-7,TGTGCCAGCAGCTTTTCCCTAGGCGGTAGCGGGAGGAATGAGCAGTACTTC,CASSFSLGGSGRNEQYF
few,TRBD1,TRBV2,TRBJ2-7,TGTGCCAGCCTCGGGACAGGGGCCTACGAGCAGTACTTC,CASLGTGAYEQYF
few,TRBD1,TRBV20-1,TRBJ1-6,TGCAGTGCTCGGACAGGGGGAATTTTTGATTCACCCCTCCACTTT,CSARTGGIFDSPLHF
.,.,TRBV19,TRBJ1-6,TGTGCCAGTAGTCAGGGGAGGACCTATAATTCACCCCTCCACTTT,CASSQGRTYNSPLHF
once,.,TRBV7-2,TRBJ2-3,TGTGCCAGCAGCCCCGGTCGGCGAAGTGATACGCAGTATTTT,CASSPGRRSDTQYF
.,TRBD1,TRBV20-1,TRBJ2-7,TGCAGTGTGGGGGACAGGCAATCCTACGAGCAGTACTTC,CSVGDRQSYEQYF
.,.,TRBV6-1,TRBJ2-3,TGTGCCAGCAGTGGGACAAGAAGCACAGATACGCAGTATTTT,CASSGTRSTDTQYF
few,.,TRBV5-4,TRBJ2-5,TGTGCCAGCAGCGACGGGGAGACCCAGTACTTC,CASSDGETQYF
.,TRBD1,TRBV19,TRBJ2-2,TGTGCCAGTAGTATAGAGAGGGACAGCGGGCTGTTTTTT,CASSIERDSGLFF
few,TRBD1,TRBV20-1,TRBJ2-5,TGCAGTGCTAGAGATCTTGACAGGGGTTTGGAGACCCAGTACTTC,CSARDLDRGLETQYF
.,.,TRBV20-1,TRBJ1-5,TGCAGTGCTGCAGGAATTAGCAATCAGCCCCAGCATTTT,CSAAGISNQPQHF
.,.,TRBV20-1,TRBJ1-6,TGCAGTGCTAGAGTCCAGGGTGGAAGCTCACCCCTCCACTTT,CSARVQGGSSPLHF
.,.,TRBV19,TRBJ1-6,TGTGCCAGTAGCGACTCCTATAATTCACCCCTCCACTTT,CASSDSYNSPLHF
.,TRBD1,TRBV19,TRBJ1-2,TGTGCCAGTAGCTTGGCCGGGACAGGGACGTCTGGCTACACCTTC,CASSLAGTGTSGYTF
.,.,TRBV19,TRBJ2-7,TGTGCCAGCGGAAACAGGGCGCCCCCCTACGAGCAGTACTTC,CASGNRAPPYEQYF
few,.,TRBV27,TRBJ2-7,TGTGCCAGCAGACTTTCTGGATTATCCTACGAGCAGTACTTC,CASRLSGLSYEQYF
few,.,TRBV21-1,TRBJ1-6,TGTGCCAGCAGCAAAGACCACACAGGGACGAATACACCCCTCCACTTT,CASSKDHTGTNTPLHF
few,.,TRBV7-9,TRBJ2-5,TGTGCCAGCAGCTTATCGCGCGGGTTCCAAGAGACCCAGTACTTC,CASSLSRGFQETQYF
few,TRBD1,TRBV7-9,TRBJ1-1,TGTGCCAGCAGCTCTACAGGGGAAGCTGAAGCTTTCTTT,CASSSTGEAEAFF
.,.,TRBV7-2,TRBJ2-7,TGTGCCAGCAGCTTAGTCGTGTCTAGCGTACCCTACGAGCAGTACTTC,CASSLVVSSVPYEQYF
.,TRBD2,TRBV30,TRBJ2-7,TGTGCCTGGAGTGTAAAGCGGGAATACTACGAGCAGTACTTC,CAWSVKREYYEQYF
few,TRBD1,TRBV7-8,TRBJ2-5,TGTGCCAGCAGCTGGGACAGGGACGGAGAGACCCAGTACTTC,CASSWDRDGETQYF
.,.,TRBV6-2/TRBV6-3,TRBJ2-5,TGTGCCAGCAGTTCCGTGGGGGCTGGGACCCAGTACTTC,CASSSVGAGTQYF
.,TRBD1,TRBV3-1,TRBJ1-2,TGTGCCAGCAGCCCTCCGGGACAGGGGACCTATGGCTACACCTTC,CASSPPGQGTYGYTF
.,.,TRBV19,TRBJ1-5,TGTGCCAGTAGTAAAAACAGGGGCAATCAGCCCCAGCATTTT,CASSKNRGNQPQHF
.,TRBD1,TRBV19,TRBJ2-1,TGTGCCTCACGGACAGGGGGCTATGAGGGCAATGAGCAGTTCTTC,CASRTGGYEGNEQFF
.,.,TRBV5-1,TRBJ1-1,TGCGCCTCCTACCCCGAAGGGAACGCTGAAGCTTTCTTT,CASYPEGNAEAFF
.,.,TRBV6-1,TRBJ1-4,TGTGCCAGCAGTGTATCAGGGACATATGAAAAACTGTTTTTT,CASSVSGTYEKLFF
.,.,TRBV28,TRBJ2-7,TGTGCCAGCAGTCCCCGCAATTACGAGCAGTACTTC,CASSPRNYEQYF
.,TRBD1,TRBV5-1,TRBJ2-7,TGCGCCAGCAGCTTGATCACAGGGGGCTACGAGCAGTACTTC,CASSLITGGYEQYF
.,.,TRBV7-3,TRBJ2-7,TGTGCCAGCAGCCCACGTGGCAGCTACGAGCAGTACTTC,CASSPRGSYEQYF
once,.,TRBV23-1,TRBJ2-1,TGCGCCAGCAGTCGCGAGTACAATGAGCAGTTCTTC,CASSREYNEQFF
.,TRBD1,TRBV5-1,TRBJ2-5,TGCGCCAGCAGTTCCGGGACAGGGGAAGAGACCCAGTACTTC,CASSSGTGEETQYF
few,TRBD2,TRBV19,TRBJ2-2,TGTGCCAGTATCGTGACTAGCGGCTCCGCGAACACCGGGGAGCTGTTTTTT,CASIVTSGSANTGELFF